These 25 T cell receptor beta chains were sequenced from one sample in a study of shared clonotypes between healthy human individuals. Using immunoSEQ multiplex PCR, the repertoire was profiled, and TCRdb retains in-frame clones only, with some absent. The repertoire includes about 2.4 million clones, approximately 94% of them detected once, and roughly 0.14% sits in the top ten. The sample consisted of naive CD4+ T cells sorted from blood. Subset denoted: CD45RA+ positively selected. These receptors came from a man between 18 and 29 years old in good health.

The chain couples TRBV9 to TRBJ2-7; 13 bases are shared with TRBD2. The germline V gene encodes CDR1 SGDLS and CDR2 YYNGEE. The CDR3 extends over 16 amino acids. V shed 4 bases and J 5 bases; nucleotides not matched to a gene: 9. This chain's CDR3 is CASSIGTSGNINEQYF. CDR3 in DNA: TGTGCCAGCAGCATCGGGACTAGCGGGAATATAAACGAGCAGTACTTC.

The rearrangement joins TRBV19 to TRBJ2-5; 9 positions match TRBD2. Trimming at V came to 5 bases and at J to 2 bases, leaving 12 bases not matched to a gene. CDR3 length: 17 amino acids. Germline CDR1 and CDR2: LNHDA and SQIVND (reference sequence). CDR3 sequence: CASSPGTSLRHQETQYF. CDR3 bases: TGTGCCAGTAGTCCGGGGACTAGCTTGAGACATCAAGAGACCCAGTACTTC.

The chain has TRBV18 and TRBJ2-2; 9 positions agree with TRBD1. V shed 0 bases and J 6 bases; nucleotides not matched to a gene: 5. The CDR3 runs to 16 residues. Germline V gives CDR1 KGHSH, CDR2 LQKENI. In DNA, the CDR3 is TGTGCCAGCTCACCACCGACAGGGGGGTACCCCGGGGAGCTGTTTTTT. Protein sequence: CASSPPTGGYPGELFF.

This clone was seen a few times. The V gene is TRBV7-9, the J gene TRBJ2-1, with D unclear. CDR1 and CDR2 from the germline V gene are SEHNR and FQNEAQ (reference sequence). The germline V and J ends were trimmed by 9 bases and 3 bases, with 15 bases remaining between them. The CDR3 covers 14 residues. The CDR3 bases are TGTGCCAGTAGGTGGGCGGAGAACTACAATGAGCAGTTCTTC. Its protein product is CASRWAENYNEQFF.

This rearrangement joins TRBV7-2 to TRBJ1-3; TRBD1 is a possible D gene (5 bases). The CDR3 is 15 residues long. Germline V gives CDR1 SGHTA, CDR2 FQGNSA. Trimming removed 5 bases from V and 4 bases from J, with 15 bases in between. The CDR3 DNA sequence: TGTGCCAGCAGCCTGTCTGGCAGGGCGGGAAACACCATATATTTT. Translated: CASSLSGRAGNTIYF.

As concerns this clone: Additional DNA sequences in this sample encode the identical CDR3. The V and J genes are TRBV5-1 and TRBJ1-3; D gene uncertain. CDR1 is SGHRS and CDR2 is YFSETQ in the germline V gene. There are 14 residues in the CDR3. Trimming took off 4 bases at V and 0 bases at J, with 8 bases between the two ends. The CDR3, as DNA: TGCGCCAGCAGCCCAGAGAACTCTGGAAACACCATATATTTT. Encoded protein: CASSPENSGNTIYF.

V and J are TRBV7-8 and TRBJ1-5; possible D gene TRBD1, 5 bases. There are 17 residues in the CDR3. The V gene's germline CDR1 is SGHVS and CDR2 FQNEAQ. V gave up 0 bases and J gave up 2 bases, with 14 bases separating them. The CDR3: CASSLASGAVGNQPQHF. CDR3 bases: TGTGCCAGCAGCTTAGCGTCCGGGGCTGTTGGCAATCAGCCCCAGCATTTT.

This clone has only one observation. Different DNA sequences within this sample yield the same CDR3. The rearrangement links TRBV18 to TRBJ1-1; D uncertain. CDR1 and CDR2 from the germline V gene are KGHSH and LQKENI. CDR3 length equals 13 residues. Between the trimmed V and J ends, which lost 5 bases and 0 bases, there was a span of 7 bases. CDR3 sequence (DNA): TGTGCCAGCTCAAGTGACATGAACACTGAAGCTTTCTTT. Translating it yields CASSSDMNTEAFF. The variable domain in full, completed from reference TRBV18 and TRBJ1-1, reads NAGVMQNPRHLVRRRGQEARLRCSPMKGHSHVYWYRQLPEEGLKFMVYLQKENIIDESGMPKERFSAEFPKEGPSILRIQQVVRGDSAAYFCASSSDMNTEAFFGQGTRLTVV.

V is TRBV7-2 and J is TRBJ2-1, with 7 bases lining up with TRBD2. The CDR3 length is 15 residues. V dropped 5 bases and J dropped 12; count of bases not matched to a gene: 16. Germline V lookup: CDR1 SGHTA, CDR2 FQGNSA. The DNA for the CDR3 is TGTGCCAGCAGCCAGGACTATTGGGGGTTAGCGGGGCAGTTCTTC. Residues: CASSQDYWGLAGQFF.

The V gene is TRBV6-6, the J gene TRBJ1-4, with D unclear. Germline loops: CDR1 MNHNY, CDR2 SVGAGI (reference sequence). Trimming cost V 6 bases and J 11 bases, with 19 bases left between them. The CDR3 extends over 14 amino acids. As DNA, the CDR3 is TGTGCCAGCAGCCCAACGGGCCTCGTCGGGAAACTGTTTTTT. It yields the protein CASSPTGLVGKLFF.

This chain uses TRBV7-2 with TRBJ2-3, with TRBD2 identical over 9 bases. V dropped 5 bases and J dropped 14; count of bases not matched to a gene: 11. The CDR3 runs 13 residues. Germline values: CDR1 SGHTA, CDR2 FQGNSA. In DNA form, the CDR3 reads TGTGCCAGCAGCCAAGACCCTAGCGGGGCCATGTATTTT. Residues: CASSQDPSGAMYF.

This clone was seen a single time. The same CDR3 is also encoded by other DNA sequences in this sample. The genes are TRBV5-4 and TRBJ2-3; 10 bases fit TRBD2. There are 14 residues in the CDR3. Losses at the gene ends were 2 bases for V and 3 bases for J; bases not matched to a gene: 0. Per the germline V gene, CDR1 is SGHNT and CDR2 is YYREEE (reference sequence). The CDR3 reads CASSLAGGTDTQYF. CDR3 DNA sequence: TGTGCCAGCAGCTTAGCGGGAGGGACAGATACGCAGTATTTT.

This chain links TRBV4-3 with TRBJ2-7, with TRBD2 matching 9 bases. The CDR3 sequence is 15 residues long. Germline CDR1 reads LGHNA; CDR2 reads YSLEER. V shed 4 bases, J shed 2 bases, and the junction held 6 bases outside the gene matches. Written as DNA, the CDR3 is TGCGCCAGCAGCCGTGACGGGACTAGCCCCTACGAGCAGTACTTC. Residues: CASSRDGTSPYEQYF.

This clone was picked up one time. This chain joins TRBV18 and TRBJ2-3; TRBD1 is a possible D gene (6 bases). This CDR3 is 15 amino acids long. CDR1 and CDR2 from the germline V gene are KGHSH and LQKENI. Trimming removed 6 bases at V and 3 bases at J, with 16 bases between. CDR3 sequence: CASSRSRQETDTQYF. The DNA for the CDR3 is TGTGCCAGCTCCCGATCTAGACAGGAAACAGATACGCAGTATTTT.

V gene TRBV19 combines with J gene TRBJ1-2; TRBD1 matches 9 bases. J lost 4 bases, V lost 5 bases, and 11 bases had no gene match. Germline V CDR1 and CDR2: LNHDA, SQIVND (reference sequence). CDR3 length: 16 amino acids. CDR3 DNA sequence: TGTGCCAGTAGTGGGGACAGGGCCTATAGCCTCTATGGCTACACCTTC. This codes for CASSGDRAYSLYGYTF.

The chain links TRBV29-1 to TRBJ2-5, with 12 bases that match TRBD2. V was clipped by 4 bases and J by 5 bases; unmatched bases: 5. Looked up from germline, CDR1 is SQVTM and CDR2 is ANQGSEA. CDR3 length: 14 amino acids. The CDR3 sequence is CSVATSGSRETQYF. CDR3 coding DNA: TGCAGCGTTGCGACTAGCGGGAGTCGGGAGACCCAGTACTTC.

This clone is a singleton in its sample. The rearrangement links TRBV5-1 to TRBJ2-2; a weak D match, TRBD1 (6 bases). Between the trimmed V and J ends, which lost 3 bases and 1 base, there was a span of 13 bases. From germline, CDR1 is SGHRS and CDR2 YFSETQ. The CDR3 covers 16 residues. The CDR3 DNA reads TGCGCCAGCAGCTCTAGGGGGAACCTGAACACCGGGGAGCTGTTTTTT. Its translation is CASSSRGNLNTGELFF.

The chain links TRBV19 to TRBJ1-6, with 8 positions matching TRBD1. Germline loops: CDR1 LNHDA, CDR2 SQIVND (reference sequence). With V trimmed by 4 bases and J by 13 bases, 6 bases remained unmatched. The CDR3 is made up of 13 amino acids. CDR3 in amino acids: CASSTGGAPPLHF. The CDR3 region has the DNA TGTGCCAGTAGTACAGGGGGCGCCCCCCCCCTCCACTTT.

The chain combines TRBV7-2 with TRBJ2-7, with D perhaps matching TRBD1 or TRBD2 (6 bases each). V lost 4 bases, J lost 0 bases, and 16 bases lay in between. CDR1 is SGHTA, CDR2 FQGNSA, per germline. CDR3 size: 16 residues. The CDR3 reads CASSSGDTQSSYEQYF. The CDR3 DNA follows: TGTGCCAGCAGCTCGGGGGACACCCAGAGCTCCTACGAGCAGTACTTC. The variable domain in full, with the rest retrieved from reference TRBV7-2 and TRBJ2-7, is GAGVSQSPSNKVTEKGKDVELRCDPISGHTALYWYRQSLGQGLEFLIYFQGNSAPDKSGLPSDRFSAERTGGSVSTLTIQRTQQEDSAVYLCASSSGDTQSSYEQYFGPGTRLTVT.

This sequence joins TRBV28 and TRBJ1-5; no clear D. The ends were cut back, 7 bases at V and 8 bases at J, with 12 bases in the middle. The CDR3 extends over 12 amino acids. Germline lookup yields CDR1 MDHEN and CDR2 SYDVKM. CDR3 in amino acids: CASTPSLEPQHF. CDR3 DNA sequence: TGTGCCAGCACACCCTCATTAGAGCCCCAGCATTTT.

DNA of the CDR3: TGCGCCAGCAGCACGACAGGGGGCCTCACAGATACGCAGTATTTT. Amino acid sequence: CASSTTGGLTDTQYF. The chain joins TRBV5-1 to TRBJ2-3, with TRBD1 matching over 10 bases. The CDR3 contains 15 residues. J was trimmed by 2 bases and V by 4 bases; bases with no gene match: 4. Germline CDR1 reads SGHRS; CDR2 reads YFSETQ. Full variable domain (missing parts from reference TRBV5-1 and TRBJ2-3): KAGVTQTPRYLIKTRGQQVTLSCSPISGHRSVSWYQQTPGQGLQFLFEYFSETQRNKGNFPGRFSGRQFSNSRSEMNVSTLELGDSALYLCASSTTGGLTDTQYFGPGTRLTVL.

The chain employs TRBV6-6 and TRBJ1-4, with D unresolved. Per germline, CDR1 MNHNY and CDR2 SVGAGI (reference sequence). This CDR3 has 13 residues. V gave up 6 bases and J gave up 4 bases, with 9 bases separating them. DNA of the CDR3: TGTGCCAGCAGCCAACAGATTAATGAAAAACTGTTTTTT. Amino acid sequence: CASSQQINEKLFF.

V usage is TRBV29-1 and J usage is TRBJ1-2, with 11 bases identical to TRBD1. This CDR3 region has 14 residues. Germline values: CDR1 SQVTM, CDR2 ANQGSEA. Unmatched junction bases numbered 4, after V lost 3 bases and J lost 4 bases. In DNA form, the CDR3 reads TGCAGCGTTGAGTTAGGGACAGGGGGCTATGGCTACACCTTC. Its translation is CSVELGTGGYGYTF.

The table lists this clone with a few counts. This chain joins TRBV19 and TRBJ2-1, with a tentative D call TRBD1 (6 bases). Per germline, CDR1 LNHDA and CDR2 SQIVND (reference sequence). Trimming removed 3 bases at V and 7 bases at J, with 10 bases between. The CDR3 is 13 residues long. The CDR3 here is CASSIDRWNEQFF. The CDR3 coding sequence is TGTGCCAGTAGTATCGACAGGTGGAATGAGCAGTTCTTC. Complete variable domain (other parts from reference TRBV19 and TRBJ2-1): DGGITQSPKYLFRKEGQNVTLSCEQNLNHDAMYWYRQDPGQGLRLIYYSQIVNDFQKGDIAEGYSVSREKKESFPLTVTSAQKNPTAFYLCASSIDRWNEQFFGPGTRLTVL.

The rearrangement uses TRBV5-4 and TRBJ2-2, with 11 bases that match TRBD1. CDR1 is SGHNT, CDR2 YYREEE, per germline (reference sequence). V shed 2 bases, J shed 5 bases, and the junction held 5 bases outside the gene matches. This CDR3 is built from 16 residues. CDR3 nucleotide sequence: TGTGCCAGCAGCTTACCGGGACAGGGGGTAACCGGGGAGCTGTTTTTT. This translates into CASSLPGQGVTGELFF.